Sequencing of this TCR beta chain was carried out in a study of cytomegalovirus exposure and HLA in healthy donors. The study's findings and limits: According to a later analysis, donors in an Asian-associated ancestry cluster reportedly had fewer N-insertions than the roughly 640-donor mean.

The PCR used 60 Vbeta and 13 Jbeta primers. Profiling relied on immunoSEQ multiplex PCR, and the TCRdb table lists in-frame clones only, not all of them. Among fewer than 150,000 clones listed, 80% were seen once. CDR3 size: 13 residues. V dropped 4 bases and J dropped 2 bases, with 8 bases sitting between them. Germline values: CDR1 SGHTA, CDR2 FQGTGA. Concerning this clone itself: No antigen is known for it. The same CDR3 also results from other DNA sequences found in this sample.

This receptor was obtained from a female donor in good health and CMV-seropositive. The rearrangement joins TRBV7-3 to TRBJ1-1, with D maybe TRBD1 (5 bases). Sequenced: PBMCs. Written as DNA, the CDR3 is TGTGCCAGCAGCTCTCAGGGCAACACTGAAGCTTTCTTT. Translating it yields CASSSQGNTEAFF.